The 17 T cell receptor beta chains in this list originate from one sample, sequenced in a study of T cell responses to AZD1222 COVID-19 vaccine. Here immunoSEQ multiplex PCR was the method, and the copy in TCRdb shows in-frame clones only, minus some. The table lists more than 150,000 clones, just over 85% of them singletons. Material: peripheral blood, obtained on day 0 of AZD1222 vaccination. All receptors derive from an adult in good health.

The rearrangement joins TRBV4-3 to TRBJ2-5, with TRBD2 matching 14 bases. The V gene end was trimmed by 4 bases and the J gene end by 5 bases; junction bases not matched to a gene: 3. This CDR3 is built from 15 residues. Germline CDR1 reads LGHNA; CDR2 reads YSLEER. CDR3 sequence (DNA): TGCGCCAGCAGCCCCGGGACTAGCGGGGGTGAGACCCAGTACTTC. Protein sequence: CASSPGTSGGETQYF.

In DNA, the CDR3 is TGTGCCAGCCCCACACGGCGACAGGGTTCACCCCTCCACTTT. This sequence encodes CASPTRRQGSPLHF. V gene TRBV6-4 combines with J gene TRBJ1-6, with 7 bases matching TRBD1. Trimming cost V 8 bases and J 9 bases; bases outside gene matches: 10. Per germline, CDR1 MRHNA and CDR2 SNTAGT. The length of the CDR3 is 14 residues.

The rearrangement joins TRBV5-8 to TRBJ2-5, with TRBD2 matching over 9 bases. There are 17 residues in the CDR3. Germline CDR1 and CDR2: SGHTS and YDEGEE. V lost 1 base, J lost 3 bases, and 10 bases stayed unmatched. The CDR3 loop reads CASSLRLAGLKKETQYF. CDR3 sequence (DNA): TGTGCCAGCAGCTTGCGTCTAGCGGGGTTGAAAAAAGAGACCCAGTACTTC.

The chain has TRBV4-1 and TRBJ2-7, with a weak D call TRBD2 (5 bases). Germline values: CDR1 MGHRA, CDR2 YSYEKL. CDR3 length: 16 amino acids. V lost 0 bases and J lost 5, with 17 bases in between. CDR3 nucleotides: TGCGCCAGCAGCCAAGATCGCATCGGGGTAAGGAACGAGCAGTACTTC. It encodes CASSQDRIGVRNEQYF.

This chain uses TRBV7-3 with TRBJ1-1; D remains unclear. V was trimmed by 5 bases and J by 0 bases, leaving 16 bases between them. This CDR3 has 16 amino acids. CDR1 and CDR2 from the germline V gene are SGHTA and FQGTGA. The CDR3 loop reads CASSETVSYMNTEAFF. CDR3 DNA sequence: TGTGCCAGCAGCGAGACGGTCAGTTACATGAACACTGAAGCTTTCTTT.

The CDR3, as DNA: TGTGCCAGCAGCTTAAAGGACAGTTATTCACCCCTCCACTTT. Protein product: CASSLKDSYSPLHF. The chain is built from TRBV7-9 and TRBJ1-6; tentative D call: TRBD1 (6 bases). CDR1 is SEHNR, CDR2 FQNEAQ, per germline (reference sequence). The CDR3 totals 14 residues. V lost 2 bases and J lost 8, with 10 bases in between.

The chain combines TRBV3-1 (or the pseudogene TRBV3-2) with TRBJ2-2, with a tentative D call TRBD2 (5 bases). V lost 2 bases and J 4 bases, leaving 14 bases between the germline ends. The CDR3 is 16 amino acids. Germline lookup yields CDR1 LGHDT and CDR2 YNNKEL (reference sequence). CDR3 coding DNA: TGTGCCAGCAGCCAAAGCGGACGGAGCCCCACCGGGGAGCTGTTTTTT. Its protein product is CASSQSGRSPTGELFF.

The chain couples TRBV19 to TRBJ2-1; a weak D match, TRBD2 (6 bases). Trimming removed 5 bases at V and 0 bases at J, with 11 bases between. CDR1 LNHDA and CDR2 SQIVND come from the germline V gene (reference sequence). The CDR3 totals 15 residues. This CDR3 reads CASSPRGSSYNEQFF. In DNA, the CDR3 is TGTGCCAGTAGTCCCCGGGGGAGCTCCTACAATGAGCAGTTCTTC. Variable domain in full (rest from reference TRBV19 and TRBJ2-1): DGGITQSPKYLFRKEGQNVTLSCEQNLNHDAMYWYRQDPGQGLRLIYYSQIVNDFQKGDIAEGYSVSREKKESFPLTVTSAQKNPTAFYLCASSPRGSSYNEQFFGPGTRLTVL.

CDR3 loop: CAWGPGLAVETQYF. The DNA of the CDR3 is TGTGCCTGGGGGCCGGGGCTTGCTGTAGAGACCCAGTACTTC. The chain carries TRBV30 and TRBJ2-5; possibly TRBD1 or TRBD2 for D (5 bases each). CDR1 and CDR2 (germline): GTSNPN, SVGIG (reference sequence). V lost 5 bases and J lost 4, with 17 bases in between. The CDR3 extends over 14 amino acids. Together with reference TRBV30 and TRBJ2-5, the CDR3 gives the full variable domain: SQTIHQWPATLVQPVGSPLSLECTVEGTSNPNLYWYRQAAGRGLQLLFYSVGIGQISSEVPQNLSASRPQDRQFILSSKKLLLSDSGFYLCAWGPGLAVETQYFGPGTRLLVL.

This sequence joins TRBV6-5 and TRBJ1-2; D is unresolved. The length of the CDR3 is 15 residues. Germline CDR1 reads MNHEY; CDR2 reads SVGAGI. V was cut by 3 bases and J by 0 bases, with 11 bases left in between. The CDR3 loop is CASSYSTSPNYGYTF. In DNA form, the CDR3 reads TGTGCCAGCAGTTATTCTACGTCCCCTAACTATGGCTACACCTTC.

V usage is TRBV5-1 and J usage is TRBJ2-7; D ambiguous. Trimming removed 0 bases at V and 6 bases at J, with 7 bases between. Germline CDR1 and CDR2: SGHRS and YFSETQ. The CDR3 has 12 residues. The chain's CDR3 is CASSLETAEQYF. CDR3 in DNA: TGCGCCAGCAGCTTGGAAACAGCCGAGCAGTACTTC. The full variable domain, its missing parts supplied by reference TRBV5-1 and TRBJ2-7, is KAGVTQTPRYLIKTRGQQVTLSCSPISGHRSVSWYQQTPGQGLQFLFEYFSETQRNKGNFPGRFSGRQFSNSRSEMNVSTLELGDSALYLCASSLETAEQYFGPGTRLTVT.

V gene TRBV6-5 combines with J gene TRBJ2-2, with 10 bases fitting TRBD1. The CDR3 consists of 15 residues. Germline loops: CDR1 MNHEY, CDR2 SVGAGI. V shed 6 bases, J shed 1 base, and the junction held 2 bases outside the gene matches. This CDR3 reads CASSGTGVNTGELFF. Here the CDR3 DNA reads TGTGCCAGCAGCGGGACAGGGGTGAACACCGGGGAGCTGTTTTTT.

The rearrangement uses TRBV6-5 and TRBJ2-5; D remains ambiguous. Germline V CDR1 and CDR2: MNHEY, SVGAGI. Trimming stripped 1 base from V and 4 bases from J, with 4 bases between. CDR3 length equals 12 residues. The CDR3 DNA sequence: TGTGCCAGCAGTTACTTTGGAGAGACCCAGTACTTC. Amino acid sequence: CASSYFGETQYF.

V is TRBV7-9 and J is TRBJ1-4; no clear D gene. Between the trimmed V and J ends, which lost 5 bases and 4 bases, there was a span of 11 bases. The CDR3 length is 14 residues. Germline CDR1 reads SEHNR; CDR2 reads FQNEAQ (reference sequence). The CDR3 nucleotides read TGTGCCAGCAGCGCCTCAATAGATAATGAAAAACTGTTTTTT. Translated, it gives CASSASIDNEKLFF.

A few counts support this clone. V and J are TRBV7-2 and TRBJ1-6; D unresolved. The CDR3 extends over 15 amino acids. The V end was cut by 5 bases, the J end by 6 bases, with 14 bases between. Germline-derived CDR1 and CDR2 are SGHTA and FQGNSA. CDR3 amino acids: CASSLDRPPNSPLHF. The CDR3 bases are TGTGCCAGCAGCCTCGATAGACCCCCTAATTCACCCCTCCACTTT.

The gene calls are TRBV9 and TRBJ2-2; TRBD2 aligns across 12 bases. Looked up from germline, CDR1 is SGDLS and CDR2 is YYNGEE. The V segment lost 3 bases and the J segment 7 bases; nucleotides outside the gene matches: 7. This CDR3 spans 16 amino acids. Here the CDR3 reads CASSAPSGRAGGELFF. CDR3 coding DNA: TGTGCCAGCAGCGCCCCTAGCGGGAGGGCCGGCGGGGAGCTGTTTTTT.

The J gene is TRBJ1-4, the V gene TRBV11-2, with D possibly being TRBD1 (6 bases). The CDR3 runs to 14 residues. Trimming removed 5 bases from V and 8 bases from J, with 15 bases in between. CDR1 is SGHAT, CDR2 FQNNGV, per germline. The chain's CDR3 is CASSVQGQSEKLFF. CDR3 DNA sequence: TGTGCCAGCAGCGTCCAGGGGCAGTCGGAAAAACTGTTTTTT.